Presented here are 17 T cell receptor beta chains from one specimen sequenced in a study of shared clonotypes between healthy human individuals (dated by TCRdb to the early 2020s). The library relied on the immunoSEQ multiplex PCR assay. TCRdb took over this immuneACCESS table, retaining in-frame rearrangements with V and J assigned. Such tables are incomplete; in checked studies, under half of the missing clones stem from an unresolved V gene, and the remainder is unexplained. This sample gives 2.5 million or so clones in total; approximately 90% of them show up just once. Around 0.15% of the sample belongs to the ten largest clones. Sequencing was carried out using naive CD4+ T cells sorted from blood. The cell subset or site label here, explained by the study, means: CD45RA+ positively selected. Receptors were obtained from a man aged 18 to 29 in good health.

For the CDR3, the DNA is TGTGCCTGGAGAGGCACAGATACGCAGTATTTT. It encodes CAWRGTDTQYF. The chain recombines TRBV30 with TRBJ2-3; D remains unclear. The CDR3 covers 11 residues. Germline assignment: CDR1 GTSNPN and CDR2 SVGIG (reference sequence). V gave up 3 bases and J gave up 1 base, with 2 bases separating them.

The V gene is TRBV6-5, the J gene TRBJ2-1; 9 nucleotides agree with TRBD2. V lost 4 bases and J lost 4; bases outside the gene matches: 8. The germline V gene encodes CDR1 MNHEY and CDR2 SVGAGI. The CDR3 has 16 amino acids. The CDR3 protein is CASSSFSGSWYNEQFF. The CDR3 nucleotides read TGTGCCAGCAGTTCCTTTAGCGGGAGTTGGTACAATGAGCAGTTCTTC.

The rearrangement links TRBV6-4 to TRBJ2-3; TRBD2 agrees at 15 bases. V trimming: 6 bases; J trimming: 4 bases; junction bases outside the gene matches: 8. The CDR3 length is 17 residues. The germline CDR1 and CDR2 sequences are MRHNA and SNTAGT. DNA for the CDR3: TGTGCCAGCAGAAGGACTAGCGGGAGGGAGTCTCCAGATACGCAGTATTTT. Translating it yields CASRRTSGRESPDTQYF.

Of note for this clone: This specimen includes other DNA sequences encoding the same CDR3. The chain has TRBV9 and TRBJ1-1, with unresolved D. This CDR3 has 13 residues. Trimming removed 1 base from V and 2 bases from J, with 6 bases in between. Germline loops: CDR1 SGDLS, CDR2 YYNGEE. CDR3 DNA sequence: TGTGCCAGCAGCGTACAGCAAAACACTGAAGCTTTCTTT. Translated: CASSVQQNTEAFF.

Concerning this clone: The same CDR3 can be traced to other DNA sequences in this sample. DNA for the CDR3: TGTGCCAGCAGCGTGGGACCAATTAGCACAGATACGCAGTATTTT. Its translation: CASSVGPISTDTQYF. V gene TRBV9 combines with J gene TRBJ2-3; D is possibly TRBD1 or TRBD2 (5 bases each). The CDR3 contains 15 residues. Germline lookup yields CDR1 SGDLS and CDR2 YYNGEE. Trimming took 2 bases from V and 0 from J, leaving 10 bases between them. Supplemented by reference TRBV9 and TRBJ2-3, the full variable domain reads DSGVTQTPKHLITATGQRVTLRCSPRSGDLSVYWYQQSLDQGLQFLIQYYNGEERAKGNILERFSAQQFPDLHSELNLSSLELGDSALYFCASSVGPISTDTQYFGPGTRLTVL.

The gene calls are TRBV28 and TRBJ2-7; D perhaps matches TRBD2 (5 bases). The V gene lost 5 bases and the J gene lost 0 bases, with 11 bases spanning the gap. The CDR3 loop spans 14 amino acids. CDR1 and CDR2 from the germline V gene are MDHEN and SYDVKM. The CDR3 loop is CASSRLGSSYEQYF. For the CDR3, the DNA is TGTGCCAGCAGTAGACTTGGGAGCTCCTACGAGCAGTACTTC.

This clone was seen once. The chain links TRBV18 to TRBJ1-6; 7 nucleotides match TRBD1. In germline, CDR1 is KGHSH, CDR2 LQKENI. Trimming cost V 0 bases and J 5 bases; bases outside gene matches: 7. The CDR3 contains 17 residues. CDR3 loop: CASSPPGTALDNSPLHF. CDR3 nucleotide sequence: TGTGCCAGCTCACCACCTGGGACAGCCCTCGATAATTCACCCCTCCACTTT.

J is TRBJ2-7 and V is TRBV6-1; possibly TRBD2 for D (5 bases). With 7 bases removed from V and 7 bases from J, the gap between germline ends came to 11 bases. CDR1 MNHNS and CDR2 SASEGT come from the germline V gene. The CDR3 length is 11 residues. Written as DNA, the CDR3 is TGTGCCAGCACCGAGACGGGGGAGCAGTACTTC. This encodes CASTETGEQYF.

V usage is TRBV25-1 and J usage is TRBJ2-2, with 10 bases that match TRBD2. The V and J ends lost 2 bases and 5 bases, in that order; junction bases with no gene match: 5. The CDR3 extends over 16 amino acids. Germline CDR1 MGHDK, CDR2 SYGVNS. As DNA, the CDR3 is TGTGCCAGCAGTGAAACAAGCGGGAGGGGGACCGGGGAGCTGTTTTTT. As protein: CASSETSGRGTGELFF.

This clone has just one count. V gene TRBV2 combines with J gene TRBJ2-2, with 8 nucleotides matching TRBD1. The germline V gene has CDR1 SNHLY and CDR2 FYNNEI. The CDR3 consists of 16 residues. The J segment lost 1 base and the V segment lost 3 bases, leaving 4 bases of the junction unmatched. CDR3 loop: CASSEQGTGNTGELFF. The CDR3 DNA sequence: TGTGCCAGCAGTGAGCAGGGGACAGGGAACACCGGGGAGCTGTTTTTT.

The chain has TRBV13 and TRBJ1-4; D is unresolved. Trimming took 8 bases from V and 5 from J, leaving 9 bases between them. Germline values: CDR1 PRHDT, CDR2 FYEKMQ (reference sequence). The CDR3 extends over 12 amino acids. The CDR3 loop is CASAQGNEKLFF. DNA for the CDR3: TGTGCCAGCGCTCAAGGGAATGAAAAACTGTTTTTT.

V is TRBV5-6 and J is TRBJ1-2, with 8 positions matching TRBD1. The junction had 13 bases not matched to a gene; V was cut back by 4 bases and J by 5 bases. This CDR3 comprises 16 residues. The V gene's germline CDR1 is SGHDT and CDR2 YYEEEE. CDR3 sequence reads: CASSRYRDRTFYGYTF. CDR3 nucleotides: TGTGCCAGCAGCCGGTACCGGGACAGGACTTTTTATGGCTACACCTTC.

The chain has TRBV5-1 and TRBJ2-7; 11 bases agree with TRBD1. With 0 bases clipped from V and 2 bases from J, the junction kept 7 bases outside the gene matches. The CDR3 length is 17 residues. Germline V CDR1 and CDR2: SGHRS, YFSETQ. CDR3 coding DNA: TGCGCCAGCAGCTTGGCTCTGGGGACAGGGGGGACCTACGAGCAGTACTTC. Its protein is CASSLALGTGGTYEQYF.

For the CDR3, the DNA is TGTGCCAGCAGTTTGGAAACGGGACAGGGGCTCGCTAACTATGGCTACACCTTC. Its translation is CASSLETGQGLANYGYTF. This rearrangement joins TRBV28 to TRBJ1-2; TRBD1 matches 10 bases. The J segment lost 0 bases and the V segment lost 3 bases, leaving 10 bases of the junction unmatched. In germline, CDR1 is MDHEN, CDR2 SYDVKM. There are 18 residues in the CDR3.

Only a few counts were recorded for this clone. The sample contains more than one DNA sequence encoding this CDR3. CDR3 in DNA: TGTGCCAGCTCACCTGGGCAGGGTAGCAATCAGCCCCAGCATTTT. This gives the protein CASSPGQGSNQPQHF. The chain joins TRBV18 to TRBJ1-5; TRBD1 is a possible D gene (5 bases). The CDR3 sequence is 15 residues long. Between the trimmed V and J ends, which lost 3 bases and 0 bases, there was a span of 9 bases. Germline V lookup: CDR1 KGHSH, CDR2 LQKENI.

The CDR3 sequence is CASSVQAGANVLTF. Here the CDR3 DNA reads TGTGCCAGCAGTGTGCAGGCTGGGGCCAACGTCCTGACTTTC. V usage is TRBV2 and J usage is TRBJ2-6; the D is unclear. Trimming stripped 4 bases from V and 2 bases from J, with 6 bases between. The CDR3 runs to 14 residues. Germline-derived CDR1 and CDR2 are SNHLY and FYNNEI. Supplemented by reference TRBV2 and TRBJ2-6, the full variable domain reads EPEVTQTPSHQVTQMGQEVILRCVPISNHLYFYWYRQILGQKVEFLVSFYNNEISEKSEIFDDQFSVERPDGSNFTLKIRSTKLEDSAMYFCASSVQAGANVLTFGAGSRLTVL.

This clone was seen just once. This sequence joins TRBV19 and TRBJ2-7; a weak D match, TRBD2 (6 bases). The CDR3 is 14 amino acids. Germline assignment: CDR1 LNHDA and CDR2 SQIVND (reference sequence). V shed 3 bases and J shed 2 bases, with 11 bases lying between them. The CDR3 here is CASSMSGGAYEQYF. The DNA for the CDR3 is TGTGCCAGTAGTATGAGTGGCGGGGCCTACGAGCAGTACTTC.